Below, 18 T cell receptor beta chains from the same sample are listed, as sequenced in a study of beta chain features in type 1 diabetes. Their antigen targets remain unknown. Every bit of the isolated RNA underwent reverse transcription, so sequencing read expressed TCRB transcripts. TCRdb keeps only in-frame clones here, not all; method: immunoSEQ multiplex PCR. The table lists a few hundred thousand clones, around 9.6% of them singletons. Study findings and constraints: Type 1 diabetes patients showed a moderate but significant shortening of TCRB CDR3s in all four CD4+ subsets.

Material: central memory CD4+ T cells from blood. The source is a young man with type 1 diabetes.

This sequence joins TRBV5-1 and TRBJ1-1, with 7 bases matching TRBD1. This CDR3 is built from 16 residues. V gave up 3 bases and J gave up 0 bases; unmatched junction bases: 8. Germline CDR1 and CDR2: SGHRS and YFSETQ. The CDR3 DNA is TGCGCCAGCAGCTCGCGCCCGGGACAGCTGAACACTGAAGCTTTCTTT. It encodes CASSSRPGQLNTEAFF.

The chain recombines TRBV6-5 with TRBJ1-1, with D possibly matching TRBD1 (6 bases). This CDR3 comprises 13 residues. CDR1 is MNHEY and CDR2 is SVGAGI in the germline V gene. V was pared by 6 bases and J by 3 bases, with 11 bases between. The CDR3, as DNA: TGTGCCAGCAGGCACAGGGTAGACACTGAAGCTTTCTTT. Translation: CASRHRVDTEAFF.

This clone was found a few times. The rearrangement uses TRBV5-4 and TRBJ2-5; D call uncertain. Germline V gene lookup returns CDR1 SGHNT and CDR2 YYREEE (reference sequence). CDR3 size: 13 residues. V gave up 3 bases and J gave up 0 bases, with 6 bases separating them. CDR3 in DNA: TGTGCCAGCAGCTCAGGTTACCAAGAGACCCAGTACTTC. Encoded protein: CASSSGYQETQYF.

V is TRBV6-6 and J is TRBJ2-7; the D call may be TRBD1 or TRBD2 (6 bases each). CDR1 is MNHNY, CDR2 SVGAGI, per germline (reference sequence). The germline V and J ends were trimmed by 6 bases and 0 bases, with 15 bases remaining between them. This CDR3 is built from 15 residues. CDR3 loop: CASRGVTGASYEQYF. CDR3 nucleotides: TGTGCCAGCAGGGGGGTGACGGGGGCCTCCTACGAGCAGTACTTC.

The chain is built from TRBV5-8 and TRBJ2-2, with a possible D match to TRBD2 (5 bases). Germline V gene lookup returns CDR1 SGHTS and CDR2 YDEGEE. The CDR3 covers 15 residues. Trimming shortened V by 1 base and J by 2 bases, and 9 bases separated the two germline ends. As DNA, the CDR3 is TGTGCCAGCAGCTTGAACGGGATCAACACCGGGGAGCTGTTTTTT. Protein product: CASSLNGINTGELFF. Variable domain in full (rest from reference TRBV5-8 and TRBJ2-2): EAGVTQSPTHLIKTRGQQATLRCSPISGHTSVYWYQQALGLGLQFLLWYDEGEERNRGNFPPRFSGRQFPNYSSELNVNALELEDSALYLCASSLNGINTGELFFGEGSRLTVL.

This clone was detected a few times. CDR3 DNA: TGTGCCAGCAGTTGGACAGGGACCACCGGGGAGCTGTTTTTT. This codes for CASSWTGTTGELFF. V gene TRBV6-5 combines with J gene TRBJ2-2, with TRBD1 matching 8 bases. The length of the CDR3 is 14 residues. Trimming removed 4 bases from V and 4 bases from J; junction bases left unmatched: 2. Germline values: CDR1 MNHEY, CDR2 SVGAGI.

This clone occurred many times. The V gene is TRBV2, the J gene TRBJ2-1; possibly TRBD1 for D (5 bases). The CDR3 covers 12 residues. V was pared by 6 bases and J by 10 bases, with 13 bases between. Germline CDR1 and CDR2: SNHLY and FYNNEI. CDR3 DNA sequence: TGTGCCAGCAGCATCGGTCCAGGGGAGCAGTTCTTC. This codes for CASSIGPGEQFF.

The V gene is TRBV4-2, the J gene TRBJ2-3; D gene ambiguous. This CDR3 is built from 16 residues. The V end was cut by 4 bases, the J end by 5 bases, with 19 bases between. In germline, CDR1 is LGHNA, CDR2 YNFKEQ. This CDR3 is CASSRAVNGVGDTQYF. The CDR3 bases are TGTGCCAGCAGCCGAGCCGTTAACGGAGTTGGAGATACGCAGTATTTT.

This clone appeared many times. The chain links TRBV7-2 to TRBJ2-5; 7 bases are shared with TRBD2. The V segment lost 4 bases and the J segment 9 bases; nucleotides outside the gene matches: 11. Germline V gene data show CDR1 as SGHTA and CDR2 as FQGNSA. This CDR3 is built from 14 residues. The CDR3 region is CASSSIGTNKSQYF. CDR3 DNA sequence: TGTGCCAGCAGCTCCATCGGGACTAATAAGTCCCAGTACTTC.

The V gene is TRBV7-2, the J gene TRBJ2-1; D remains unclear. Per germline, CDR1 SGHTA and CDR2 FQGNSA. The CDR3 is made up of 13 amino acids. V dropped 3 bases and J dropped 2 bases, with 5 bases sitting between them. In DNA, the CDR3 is TGTGCCAGCAGCTTGATGGCCTACAATGAGCAGTTCTTC. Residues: CASSLMAYNEQFF.

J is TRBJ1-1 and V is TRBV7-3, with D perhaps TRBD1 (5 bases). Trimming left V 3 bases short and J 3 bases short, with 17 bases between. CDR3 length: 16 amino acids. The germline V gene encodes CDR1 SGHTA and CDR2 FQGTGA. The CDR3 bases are TGTGCCAGCAGCTTGCTGGTTTGGGGGGAACACACTGAAGCTTTCTTT. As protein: CASSLLVWGEHTEAFF.

CDR3 in DNA: TGTGCCATCAGTGAGTCGAGGGTGGGGGGCACTGAAGCTTTCTTT. It translates to CAISESRVGGTEAFF. The V gene is TRBV10-3, the J gene TRBJ1-1; weak D call: TRBD1 (5 bases). Germline V gene lookup returns CDR1 ENHRY and CDR2 SYGVKD. CDR3 length: 15 residues. Trimming left V 0 bases short and J 4 bases short, with 12 bases between.

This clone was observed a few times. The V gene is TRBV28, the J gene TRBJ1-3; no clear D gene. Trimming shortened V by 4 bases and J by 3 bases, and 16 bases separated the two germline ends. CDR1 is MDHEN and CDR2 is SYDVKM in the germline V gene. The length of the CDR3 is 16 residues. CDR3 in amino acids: CASSSRHPRYGNTIYF. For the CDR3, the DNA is TGTGCCAGCAGTTCGAGACACCCCCGGTATGGAAACACCATATATTTT.

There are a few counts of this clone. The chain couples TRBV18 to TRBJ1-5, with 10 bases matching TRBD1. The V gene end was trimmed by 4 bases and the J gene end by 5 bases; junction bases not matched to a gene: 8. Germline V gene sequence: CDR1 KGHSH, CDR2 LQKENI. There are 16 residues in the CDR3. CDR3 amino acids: CASSLTRQGADQPQHF. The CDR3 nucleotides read TGTGCCAGCTCACTAACCCGACAGGGGGCCGATCAGCCCCAGCATTTT.

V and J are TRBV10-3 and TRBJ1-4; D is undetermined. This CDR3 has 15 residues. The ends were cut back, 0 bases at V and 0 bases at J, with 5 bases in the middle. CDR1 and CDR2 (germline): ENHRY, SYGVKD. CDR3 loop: CAISESVATNEKLFF. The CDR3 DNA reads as TGTGCCATCAGTGAGTCGGTAGCAACTAATGAAAAACTGTTTTTT.

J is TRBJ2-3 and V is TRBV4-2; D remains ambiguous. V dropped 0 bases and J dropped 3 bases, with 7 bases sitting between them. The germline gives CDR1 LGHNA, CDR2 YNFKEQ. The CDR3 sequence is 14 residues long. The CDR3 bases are TGTGCCAGCAGCCAAGATGTTCTTACAGATACGCAGTATTTT. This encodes CASSQDVLTDTQYF.

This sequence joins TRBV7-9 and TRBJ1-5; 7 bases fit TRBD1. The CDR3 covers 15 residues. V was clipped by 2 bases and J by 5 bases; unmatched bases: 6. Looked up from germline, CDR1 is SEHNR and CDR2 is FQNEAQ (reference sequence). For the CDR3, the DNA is TGTGCCAGCAGCTTATCATCAGGGGGGCATCAGCCCCAGCATTTT. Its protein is CASSLSSGGHQPQHF.

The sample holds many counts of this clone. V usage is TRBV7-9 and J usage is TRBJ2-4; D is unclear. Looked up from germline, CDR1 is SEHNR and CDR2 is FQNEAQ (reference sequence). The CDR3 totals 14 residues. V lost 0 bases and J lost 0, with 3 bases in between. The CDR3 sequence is CASSLAEAKNIQYF. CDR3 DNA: TGTGCCAGCAGCTTAGCAGAAGCCAAAAACATTCAGTACTTC.